This T cell receptor beta chain was obtained from a study of T cell responses to AZD1222 COVID-19 vaccine. Study conclusions and caveats: Possibly, clonal diversity was underestimated; donors were largely white British and included more females. Only a handful of AZD1222 recipients, several in all, had baseline seropositivity. Variant regions that are unmutated are reportedly the target of nearly half of spike-specific TCRs.

Assay used: immunoSEQ multiplex PCR; TCRdb lists only in-frame clones, some missing. The sample includes roughly 120,000 clones, around 90% seen only once; the top ten take less than 6.5%. About this clone: Its cognate antigen is unknown.

The V gene lost 4 bases and the J gene lost 4 bases, with 16 bases spanning the gap. In germline, CDR1 is MNHEY, CDR2 SMNVEV (reference sequence). This CDR3 spans 15 amino acids. The TCR sequence derives from an adult in good health. The sample here was peripheral blood, taken on day 0 of AZD1222 vaccination. This chain connects TRBV27 to TRBJ1-2; no clear D gene. The CDR3 loop reads CASSSRQDWFYGYTF. The CDR3, as DNA: TGTGCCAGCAGTTCGAGGCAGGATTGGTTCTATGGCTACACCTTC.